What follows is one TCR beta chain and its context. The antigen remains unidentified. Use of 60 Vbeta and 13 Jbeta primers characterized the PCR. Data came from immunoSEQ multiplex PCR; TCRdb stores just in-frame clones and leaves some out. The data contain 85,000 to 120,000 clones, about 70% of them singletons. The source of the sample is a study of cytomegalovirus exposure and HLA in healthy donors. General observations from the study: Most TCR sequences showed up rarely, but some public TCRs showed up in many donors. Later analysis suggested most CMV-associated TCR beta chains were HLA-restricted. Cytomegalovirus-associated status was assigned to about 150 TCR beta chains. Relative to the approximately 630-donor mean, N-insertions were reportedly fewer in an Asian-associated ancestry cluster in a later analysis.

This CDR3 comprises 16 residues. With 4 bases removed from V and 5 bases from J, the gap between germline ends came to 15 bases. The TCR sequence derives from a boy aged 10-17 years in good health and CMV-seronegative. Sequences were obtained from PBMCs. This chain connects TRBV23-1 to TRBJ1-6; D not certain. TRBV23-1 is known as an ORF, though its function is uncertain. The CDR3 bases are TGCGCCAGCAGTCCGTCGGCGGGCTTCGATAATTCACCCCTCCACTTT. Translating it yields CASSPSAGFDNSPLHF.